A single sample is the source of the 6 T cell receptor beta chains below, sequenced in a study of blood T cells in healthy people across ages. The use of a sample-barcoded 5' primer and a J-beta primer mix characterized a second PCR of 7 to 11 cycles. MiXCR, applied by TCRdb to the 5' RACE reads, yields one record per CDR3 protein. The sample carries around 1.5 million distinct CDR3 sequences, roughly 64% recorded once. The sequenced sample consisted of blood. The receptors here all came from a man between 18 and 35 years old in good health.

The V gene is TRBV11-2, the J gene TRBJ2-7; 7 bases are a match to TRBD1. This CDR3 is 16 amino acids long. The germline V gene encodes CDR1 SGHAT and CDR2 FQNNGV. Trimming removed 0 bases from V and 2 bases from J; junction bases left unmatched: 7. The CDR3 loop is CASSLDLQGTTYEQYF. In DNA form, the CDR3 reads TGTGCCAGCAGCTTAGATCTACAGGGGACCACCTACGAGCAGTACTTC.

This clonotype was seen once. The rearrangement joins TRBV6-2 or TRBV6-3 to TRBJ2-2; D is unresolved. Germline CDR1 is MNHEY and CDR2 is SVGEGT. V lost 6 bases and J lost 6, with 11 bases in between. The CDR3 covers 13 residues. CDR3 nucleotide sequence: TGTGCCAGCAGAATAACAGCGTCCGGGGAGCTGTTTTTT. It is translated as CASRITASGELFF.

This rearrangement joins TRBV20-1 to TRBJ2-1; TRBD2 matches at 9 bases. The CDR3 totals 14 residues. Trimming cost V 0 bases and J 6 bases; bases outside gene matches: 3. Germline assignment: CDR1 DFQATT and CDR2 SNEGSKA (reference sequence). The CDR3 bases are TGCAGTGCTAGAGAACCGGGACTAGCCAATGAGCAGTTCTTC. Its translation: CSAREPGLANEQFF.

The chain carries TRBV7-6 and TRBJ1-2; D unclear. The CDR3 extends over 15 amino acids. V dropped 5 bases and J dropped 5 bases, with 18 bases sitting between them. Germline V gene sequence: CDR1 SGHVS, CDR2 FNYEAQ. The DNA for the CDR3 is TGTGCCAGCAGCCCCCGCTGGGTAGGCAGATATGGCTACACCTTC. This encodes CASSPRWVGRYGYTF.

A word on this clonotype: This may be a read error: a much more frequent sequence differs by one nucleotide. DNA for the CDR3: TGCAGCGTTGAAAGGACAGCCTACGAGCAGTACTTC. Encoded protein: CSVERTAYEQYF. The chain is built from TRBV29-1 and TRBJ2-7, with D maybe TRBD1 (6 bases). V was shortened by 2 bases and J by 2 bases, with 7 bases between the two germline ends. The CDR3 spans 12 residues. Germline V lookup: CDR1 SQVTM, CDR2 ANQGSEA.

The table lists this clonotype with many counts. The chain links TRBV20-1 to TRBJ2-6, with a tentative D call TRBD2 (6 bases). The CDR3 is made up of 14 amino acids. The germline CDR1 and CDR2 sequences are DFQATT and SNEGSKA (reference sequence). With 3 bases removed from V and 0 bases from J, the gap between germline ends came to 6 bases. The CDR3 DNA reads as TGCAGTGCTAGGGAGGGCTCTGGGGCCAACGTCCTGACTTTC. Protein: CSAREGSGANVLTF.